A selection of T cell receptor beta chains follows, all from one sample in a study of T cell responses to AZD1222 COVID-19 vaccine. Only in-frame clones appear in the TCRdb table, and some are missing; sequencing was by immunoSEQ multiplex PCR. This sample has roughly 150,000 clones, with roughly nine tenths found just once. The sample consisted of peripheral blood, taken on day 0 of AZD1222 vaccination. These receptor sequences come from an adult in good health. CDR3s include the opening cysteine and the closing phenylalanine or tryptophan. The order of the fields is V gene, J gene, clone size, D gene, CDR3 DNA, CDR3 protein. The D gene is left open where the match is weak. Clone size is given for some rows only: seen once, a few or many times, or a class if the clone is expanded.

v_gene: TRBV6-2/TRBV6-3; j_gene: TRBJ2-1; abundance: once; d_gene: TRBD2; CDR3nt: TGTGCCAGCAGTTACGGGGGGGAGGGCTCCGAAATCCCGGGTGAGCAGTTCTTC; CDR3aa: CASSYGGEGSEIPGEQFF
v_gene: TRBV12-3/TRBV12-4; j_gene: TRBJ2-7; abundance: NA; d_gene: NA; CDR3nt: TGTGCCATATCCGATGCAGGGGGGAACGAGCAGTACTTC; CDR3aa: CAISDAGGNEQYF
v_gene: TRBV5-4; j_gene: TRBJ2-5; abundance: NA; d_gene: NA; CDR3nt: TGTGCCAGCAGCTTCGGTGATAGGGGCTACCAAGAGACCCAGTACTTC; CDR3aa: CASSFGDRGYQETQYF
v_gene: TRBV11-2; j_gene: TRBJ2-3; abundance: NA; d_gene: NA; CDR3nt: TGTGCCAGCAGCGAGGGAGGGGACAGTCGCACAGATACGCAGTATTTT; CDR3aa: CASSEGGDSRTDTQYF
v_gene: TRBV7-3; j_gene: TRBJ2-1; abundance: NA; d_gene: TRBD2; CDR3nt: TGTGCCAGCAGCTTACTTAGCGGGGGCTCCTACAATGAGCAGTTCTTC; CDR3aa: CASSLLSGGSYNEQFF
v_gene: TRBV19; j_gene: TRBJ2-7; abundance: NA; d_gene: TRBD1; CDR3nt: TGTGCCAGTAGTATTGGGACAGTTACCTACGAGCAGTACTTC; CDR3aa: CASSIGTVTYEQYF
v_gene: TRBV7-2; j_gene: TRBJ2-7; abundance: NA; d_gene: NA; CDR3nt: TGTGCCAGCAGTACACCGGCTTGGAGGGGGACCGAGCAGTACTTC; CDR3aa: CASSTPAWRGTEQYF
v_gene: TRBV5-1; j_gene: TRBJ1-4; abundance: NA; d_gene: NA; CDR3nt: TGCGCCAGCAGGGGCTGGGGTGAAAAACTGTTTTTT; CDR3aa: CASRGWGEKLFF
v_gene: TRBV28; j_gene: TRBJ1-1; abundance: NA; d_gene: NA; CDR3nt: TGTGCCAGCAGAACGGGGGGGACGAACACTGAAGCTTTCTTT; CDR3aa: CASRTGGTNTEAFF
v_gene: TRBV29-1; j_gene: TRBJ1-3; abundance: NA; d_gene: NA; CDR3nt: TGCAGCGGGGTTTTGGTGGACACCATATATTTT; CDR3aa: CSGVLVDTIYF
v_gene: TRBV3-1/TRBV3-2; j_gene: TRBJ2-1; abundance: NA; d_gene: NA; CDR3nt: TGTGCCAGCAGCCAAAACTCGGGGGTAGGTGAGCAGTTCTTC; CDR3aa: CASSQNSGVGEQFF
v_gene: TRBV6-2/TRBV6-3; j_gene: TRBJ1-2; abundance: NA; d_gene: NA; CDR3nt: TGTGCCAGCAGTTACCGGGACAACTATGGCTACACCTTC; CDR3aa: CASSYRDNYGYTF
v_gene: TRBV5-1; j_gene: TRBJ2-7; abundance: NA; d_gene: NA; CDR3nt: TGCGCCAGCAGCTTGGAGGGGACAGGGTTCAGCGGGAGTTACGAGCAGTACTTC; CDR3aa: CASSLEGTGFSGSYEQYF
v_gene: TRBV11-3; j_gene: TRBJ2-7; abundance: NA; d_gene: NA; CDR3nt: TGTGCCAGCAGCTGGACAGACTACGAGCAGTACTTC; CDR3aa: CASSWTDYEQYF
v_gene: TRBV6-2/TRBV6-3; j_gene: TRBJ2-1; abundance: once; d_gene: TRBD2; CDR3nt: TGTGCCAGCAGTTACTTAACTACCGGGACTAGCAAGCGCGAGCAGTTCTTC; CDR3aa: CASSYLTTGTSKREQFF
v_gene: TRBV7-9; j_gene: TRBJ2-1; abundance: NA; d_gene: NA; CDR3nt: TGTGCCAGCAGCACGGCTAATGAGCAGTTCTTC; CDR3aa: CASSTANEQFF
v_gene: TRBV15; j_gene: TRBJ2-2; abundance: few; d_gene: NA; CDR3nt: TGTGCCACCAGCAGAGTCAGGGACGCGAACACCGGGGAGCTGTTTTTT; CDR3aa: CATSRVRDANTGELFF
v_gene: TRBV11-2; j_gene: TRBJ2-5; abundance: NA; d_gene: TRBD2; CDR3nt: TGTGCCAGCAGCTTAGATAGGCTAGCGGGTGGGGAGACCCAGTACTTC; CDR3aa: CASSLDRLAGGETQYF
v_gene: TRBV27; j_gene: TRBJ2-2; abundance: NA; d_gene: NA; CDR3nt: TGTGCCAGCAGTTTCACAGGTACCGGGGAGCTGTTTTTT; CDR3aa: CASSFTGTGELFF
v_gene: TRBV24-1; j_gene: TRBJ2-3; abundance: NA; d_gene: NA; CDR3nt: TGTGCCACCAGTGGCCGAACTGGACGAACCACAGATACGCAGTATTTT; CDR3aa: CATSGRTGRTTDTQYF
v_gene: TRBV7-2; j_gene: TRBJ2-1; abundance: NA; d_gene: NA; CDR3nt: TGTGCCAGCAGCTTAACGAGGGCTGGAAATGAGCAGTTCTTC; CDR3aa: CASSLTRAGNEQFF
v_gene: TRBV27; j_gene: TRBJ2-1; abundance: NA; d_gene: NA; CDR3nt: TGTGCCAGCAGTGATTATGGAGATGAGCAGTTCTTC; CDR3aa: CASSDYGDEQFF
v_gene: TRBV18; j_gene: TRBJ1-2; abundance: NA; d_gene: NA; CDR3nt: TGTGCCAGCTCCGCGAGTTGGGGCTTATATGGCTACACCTTC; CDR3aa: CASSASWGLYGYTF
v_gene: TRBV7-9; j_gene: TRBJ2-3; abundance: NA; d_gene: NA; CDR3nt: TGTGCCAGCAGCTTGGTGGGAGATACGCAGTATTTT; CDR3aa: CASSLVGDTQYF
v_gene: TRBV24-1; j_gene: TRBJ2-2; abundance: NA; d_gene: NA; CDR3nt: TGTGCCACCAAAAAGGAGGGGGGCGGGGAGCTGTTTTTT; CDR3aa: CATKKEGGGELFF
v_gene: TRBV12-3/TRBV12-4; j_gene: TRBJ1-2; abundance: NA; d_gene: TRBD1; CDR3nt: TGTGCCAGCAGCGGGACAGGGTACTATGGCTACACCTTC; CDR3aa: CASSGTGYYGYTF
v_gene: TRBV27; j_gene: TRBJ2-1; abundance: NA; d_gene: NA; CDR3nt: TGTGCCAGCAGTTACGGGGGCTTAATCAATGAGCAGTTCTTC; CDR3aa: CASSYGGLINEQFF
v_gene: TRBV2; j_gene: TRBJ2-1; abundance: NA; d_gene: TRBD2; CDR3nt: TGTGCCAGCAGTGACAGCGGGAGCTCCTACAATGAGCAGTTCTTC; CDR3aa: CASSDSGSSYNEQFF
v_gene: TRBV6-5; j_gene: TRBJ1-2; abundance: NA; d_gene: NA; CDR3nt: TGTGCCAGCAGTTACTCCGGGGACGACTATGGCTACACCTTC; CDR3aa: CASSYSGDDYGYTF
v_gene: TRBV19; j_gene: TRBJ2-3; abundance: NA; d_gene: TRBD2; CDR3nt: TGTGCCAGTAGTATCGGGACTAGACGACCAGATACGCAGTATTTT; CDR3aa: CASSIGTRRPDTQYF
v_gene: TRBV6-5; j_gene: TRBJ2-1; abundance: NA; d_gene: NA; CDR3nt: TGTGCCAGCAGTTACTTAGGGGCAGAGGTCTTC; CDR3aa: CASSYLGAEVF